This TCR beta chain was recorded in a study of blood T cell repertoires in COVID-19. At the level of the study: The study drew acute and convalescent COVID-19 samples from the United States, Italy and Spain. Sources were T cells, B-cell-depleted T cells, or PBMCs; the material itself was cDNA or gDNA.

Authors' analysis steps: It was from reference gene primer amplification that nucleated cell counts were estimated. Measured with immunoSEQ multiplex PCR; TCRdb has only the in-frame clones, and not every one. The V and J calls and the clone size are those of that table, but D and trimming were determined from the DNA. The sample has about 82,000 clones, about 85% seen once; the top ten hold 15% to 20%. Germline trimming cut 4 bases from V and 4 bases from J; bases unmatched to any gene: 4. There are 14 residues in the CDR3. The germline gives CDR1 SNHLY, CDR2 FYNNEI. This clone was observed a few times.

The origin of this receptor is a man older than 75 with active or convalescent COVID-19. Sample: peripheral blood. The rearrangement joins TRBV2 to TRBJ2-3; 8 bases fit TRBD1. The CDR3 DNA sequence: TGTGCCAGCAGTGCCGACAGGGGATCAGATACGCAGTATTTT. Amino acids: CASSADRGSDTQYF.